This passage covers 32 T cell receptor beta chains from one sample sequenced in a study of cytomegalovirus exposure and HLA in healthy donors. 60 Vbeta and 13 Jbeta primers were used in PCR. Sequencing was performed with immunoSEQ multiplex PCR; in TCRdb, only in-frame clones are kept and a portion is missing. The table has 130,000 or so clones, roughly 70% seen once; the top ten hold 5.5% to 8.5%. Sequencing input: PBMCs. The source of these receptors is a middle-aged man in good health and CMV-seropositive.

The genes are TRBV12-5 and TRBJ2-7; 9 bases fit TRBD1. The trim removed 6 bases at V and 3 bases at J, leaving 6 bases unmatched. CDR3 length: 14 residues. Looked up from germline, CDR1 is LGHNT and CDR2 is FRNRAP. In DNA, the CDR3 is TGTGCTAGTGGCGAGGGACAGGGAAGCTACGAGCAGTACTTC. It is translated as CASGEGQGSYEQYF.

The chain recombines TRBV27 with TRBJ1-6; D perhaps matches TRBD1 (6 bases). Germline V CDR1 and CDR2: MNHEY, SMNVEV (reference sequence). CDR3 size: 17 residues. V shed 4 bases and J shed 8 bases, with 21 bases lying between them. CDR3 nucleotides: TGTGCCAGCAGTTCCGAACTGGGACACCTCCGGGATTCACCCCTCCACTTT. It yields the protein CASSSELGHLRDSPLHF.

V gene TRBV7-2 combines with J gene TRBJ2-7; 10 bases are a match to TRBD1. Per the germline V gene, CDR1 is SGHTA and CDR2 is FQGNSA. V trimming: 5 bases; J trimming: 9 bases; junction bases outside the gene matches: 10. There are 14 residues in the CDR3. CDR3 DNA: TGTGCCAGCAGCCAGGTGGGACAGGGGCTTTCGCAGTACTTC. Translated: CASSQVGQGLSQYF.

The chain couples TRBV5-4 to TRBJ1-2; the match to TRBD1 covers 7 bases. V lost 4 bases, J lost 5 bases, and 5 bases stayed unmatched. The germline CDR1 and CDR2 sequences are SGHNT and YYREEE (reference sequence). This CDR3 spans 13 amino acids. CDR3 sequence: CASSVGTAYGYTF. The CDR3 nucleotides read TGTGCCAGCAGCGTCGGGACAGCTTATGGCTACACCTTC.

This clone has just a few counts. V gene TRBV28 combines with J gene TRBJ2-3, with 10 bases lining up with TRBD1. The CDR3 is 15 residues long. The junction had 8 bases not matched to a gene; V was cut back by 7 bases and J by 4 bases. The germline gives CDR1 MDHEN, CDR2 SYDVKM. The CDR3 loop reads CASNDRGLWADTQYF. CDR3 nucleotide sequence: TGTGCCAGCAATGACAGGGGGCTGTGGGCAGATACGCAGTATTTT.

The chain joins TRBV30 to TRBJ1-2, with TRBD1 identical over 12 bases. CDR3 size: 14 residues. V lost 2 bases and J lost 5; bases outside the gene matches: 3. The V gene's germline CDR1 is GTSNPN and CDR2 SVGIG (reference sequence). The DNA for the CDR3 is TGTGCCTGGAGTAGGGGACAGGGGGCTTATGGCTACACCTTC. Translation gives CAWSRGQGAYGYTF.

This rearrangement joins TRBV5-6 to TRBJ1-4; 9 positions match TRBD1. Germline V lookup: CDR1 SGHDT, CDR2 YYEEEE. This CDR3 spans 15 amino acids. The J segment lost 7 bases and the V segment lost 0 bases, leaving 4 bases of the junction unmatched. CDR3 DNA sequence: TGTGCCAGCAGCTTGGCCGGGACAGGGTTTGAAAAACTGTTTTTT. Its protein is CASSLAGTGFEKLFF. Full variable domain (missing parts from reference TRBV5-6 and TRBJ1-4): DAGVTQSPTHLIKTRGQQVTLRCSPKSGHDTVSWYQQALGQGPQFIFQYYEEEERQRGNFPDRFSGHQFPNYSSELNVNALLLGDSALYLCASSLAGTGFEKLFFGSGTQLSVL.

The chain recombines TRBV18 with TRBJ1-3; D call uncertain. The ends were cut back, 5 bases at V and 0 bases at J, with 23 bases in the middle. Germline V gene sequence: CDR1 KGHSH, CDR2 LQKENI. CDR3 length: 19 residues. Here the CDR3 DNA reads TGTGCCAGCTCATCAACTCTCCCCCCGATGGTCCCCTCTGGAAACACCATATATTTT. It specifies CASSSTLPPMVPSGNTIYF.

This clone has just a few counts. V and J are TRBV27 and TRBJ2-7; 12 nucleotides line up with TRBD2. CDR3 length: 14 amino acids. V shed 5 bases, J shed 7 bases, and the junction held 6 bases outside the gene matches. The V gene's germline CDR1 is MNHEY and CDR2 SMNVEV (reference sequence). The CDR3 spells CASSDGLAGYEQYF. The DNA of the CDR3 is TGTGCCAGCAGTGATGGACTAGCGGGATATGAGCAGTACTTC.

A remark on this clone: At one end, the junction sequence differs from germline, possibly due to a read error. The rearrangement links TRBV7-9 to TRBJ1-1; no definite D call. The germline V gene encodes CDR1 SEHNR and CDR2 FQNEAQ (reference sequence). The CDR3 totals 12 residues. CDR3 sequence reads: CSSSLGGPGAFF. The CDR3 coding sequence is TGTTCCAGCAGCTTGGGAGGACCGGGGGCTTTCTTT. Full variable domain (outside the CDR3, taken from reference TRBV7-9 and TRBJ1-1): DTGVSQNPRHKITKRGQNVTFRCDPISEHNRLYWYRQTLGQGPEFLTYFQNEAQLEKSRLLSDRFSAERPKGSFSTLEIQRTEQGDSAMYLCSSSLGGPGAFFGQGTRLTVV.

This chain joins TRBV5-1 and TRBJ1-1, with D tentatively TRBD1 (6 bases). The CDR3 sequence is 14 residues long. Germline CDR1 reads SGHRS; CDR2 reads YFSETQ. V was cut by 8 bases and J by 2 bases, with 16 bases left in between. CDR3 protein: CASRRGLDNTEAFF. The CDR3, as DNA: TGCGCCAGTCGAAGGGGGTTGGATAACACTGAAGCTTTCTTT.

The chain uses TRBV21-1 and TRBJ2-1; TRBD2 is taken as the D call from the table, unchecked against the DNA. TRBV21-1 is termed a pseudogene. The CDR3 covers 16 residues. CDR3 sequence: CASSKGGGRSYNEQFF. The CDR3 DNA reads TGTGCCAGCAGCAAAGGAGGCGGGAGATCCTACAATGAGCAGTTCTTC.

The V gene is TRBV7-7, the J gene TRBJ2-1, with 11 positions matching TRBD1. The length of the CDR3 is 15 residues. The germline gives CDR1 SSHAT, CDR2 FNYEAQ (reference sequence). V lost 5 bases, J lost 5 bases, and 5 bases stayed unmatched. The CDR3 protein is CASSVGQGANNEQFF. The CDR3 coding sequence is TGTGCCAGCAGCGTAGGACAGGGGGCAAACAATGAGCAGTTCTTC.

By proportion, this clone is medium-sized. The V and J genes are TRBV6-1 and TRBJ1-1, with D possibly being TRBD1 (6 bases). There are 12 residues in the CDR3. CDR1 is MNHNS and CDR2 is SASEGT in the germline V gene. Trimming left V 8 bases short and J 7 bases short, with 14 bases between. CDR3 bases: TGTGCCAGCGGGGCGGGGGGCCATGAAGCTTTCTTT. Its protein product is CASGAGGHEAFF.

This clone was seen more than once but under ten times. The chain carries TRBV6-5 and TRBJ1-5; a weak D match, TRBD1 (5 bases). Germline CDR1 reads MNHEY; CDR2 reads SVGAGI. Trimming left V 6 bases short and J 3 bases short, with 15 bases between. The CDR3 loop spans 15 amino acids. The CDR3 DNA follows: TGTGCCAGCAGCGTCACGACAGATAACAATCAGCCCCAGCATTTT. Its translation is CASSVTTDNNQPQHF.

V is TRBV2 and J is TRBJ1-6, with D unclear. V lost 6 bases and J lost 0, with 9 bases in between. Germline assignment: CDR1 SNHLY and CDR2 FYNNEI. This CDR3 spans 15 amino acids. CDR3: CASRTESSYNSPLHF. Written as DNA, the CDR3 is TGTGCCAGCAGAACAGAGAGCTCCTATAATTCACCCCTCCACTTT.

The rearrangement links TRBV28 to TRBJ1-6; TRBD1 matches at 7 bases. Trimming at V came to 4 bases and at J to 4 bases, leaving 7 bases not matched to a gene. The germline gives CDR1 MDHEN, CDR2 SYDVKM. This CDR3 is 16 amino acids long. The CDR3 DNA is TGTGCCAGCAGTTCGACAGGGAAACGTTATAATTCACCCCTCCACTTT. Amino acid sequence: CASSSTGKRYNSPLHF.

The V call is TRBV5-6, the J call TRBJ2-7, with D hard to call. In germline, CDR1 is SGHDT, CDR2 YYEEEE. Trimming took 0 bases from V and 0 from J, leaving 7 bases between them. The CDR3 consists of 14 residues. The CDR3 DNA reads as TGTGCCAGCAGCTTGGGGTCCTACTCCTACGAGCAGTACTTC. It codes for CASSLGSYSYEQYF.

On this clone itself: The junction departs from the called germline gene at one end, perhaps through a read error. V is TRBV7-2 and J is TRBJ1-1; TRBD1 might be the D (6 bases). Per germline, CDR1 SGHTA and CDR2 FQGNSA. This CDR3 has 15 amino acids. The CDR3 nucleotides read TGTGCCAGCAGCCGGGGGGGCAGGGGTAACATTGAAGCTTTCTTT. Its protein is CASSRGGRGNIEAFF.

This rearrangement joins TRBV7-8 to TRBJ2-7, with 7 bases matching TRBD1. Germline V gene data show CDR1 as SGHVS and CDR2 as FQNEAQ. The CDR3 extends over 13 amino acids. Trimming cost V 1 base and J 5 bases; bases outside gene matches: 2. The chain's CDR3 is CASSLGTGDEQYF. CDR3 DNA sequence: TGTGCCAGCAGCTTAGGCACAGGGGACGAGCAGTACTTC. Full variable domain (outside the CDR3, taken from reference TRBV7-8 and TRBJ2-7): GAGVSQSPRYKVAKRGQDVALRCDPISGHVSLFWYQQALGQGPEFLTYFQNEAQLDKSGLPSDRFFAERPEGSVSTLKIQRTQQEDSAVYLCASSLGTGDEQYFGPGTRLTVT.

The chain uses TRBV7-2 and TRBJ1-3; no clear D. V lost 5 bases, J lost 0 bases, and 11 bases lay in between. CDR3 length equals 15 residues. Germline values: CDR1 SGHTA, CDR2 FQGNSA. The CDR3 DNA reads as TGTGCCAGCAGCCCGTCCAGTGACTCTGGAAACACCATATATTTT. Its protein is CASSPSSDSGNTIYF.

As for this clone: The sample holds other DNA sequences that translate to the same CDR3. The chain employs TRBV15 and TRBJ1-5; 7 bases align to TRBD1. The germline gives CDR1 LNHNV, CDR2 YYDKDF (reference sequence). The CDR3 totals 16 residues. The trim removed 3 bases at V and 4 bases at J, leaving 9 bases unmatched. The CDR3 nucleotides read TGTGCCACCAGCAGCCCCACCGGACAGGTGAATCAGCCCCAGCATTTT. Translated: CATSSPTGQVNQPQHF.

The chain combines TRBV7-9 with TRBJ1-1, with D maybe TRBD1 (5 bases). The V end lost 3 bases, the J end lost 8 bases, and 16 bases lay between the germline ends. Germline V gene sequence: CDR1 SEHNR, CDR2 FQNEAQ (reference sequence). The CDR3 runs 14 residues. For the CDR3, the DNA is TGTGCCAGCAGCTTTCTCACAGGTCCACCGGAAGCTTTCTTT. Its translation is CASSFLTGPPEAFF.

The rearrangement links TRBV9 to TRBJ2-3; TRBD1 matches 7 bases. CDR3 size: 15 residues. The V gene's germline CDR1 is SGDLS and CDR2 YYNGEE. The V gene end was trimmed by 3 bases and the J gene end by 0 bases; junction bases not matched to a gene: 4. The CDR3 reads CASSAGQISTDTQYF. In nucleotides, the CDR3 is TGTGCCAGCAGCGCGGGACAGATCAGCACAGATACGCAGTATTTT.

The rearrangement joins TRBV10-2 to TRBJ2-2; D uncertain. V was trimmed by 6 bases and J by 6 bases, leaving 5 bases between them. This CDR3 is built from 11 residues. The germline CDR1 and CDR2 sequences are WSHSY and SAAADI. The CDR3 region is CASSVPGELFF. In DNA, the CDR3 is TGCGCCAGCAGCGTCCCCGGGGAGCTGTTTTTT.

The chain combines TRBV18 with TRBJ2-6; 12 bases are shared with TRBD1. CDR3 size: 17 residues. Trimming cost V 6 bases and J 2 bases; bases outside gene matches: 5. Germline V gene data show CDR1 as KGHSH and CDR2 as LQKENI. CDR3 sequence reads: CASSPGTGGTGANVLTF. The CDR3 coding sequence is TGTGCCAGCTCTCCCGGGACAGGGGGCACTGGGGCCAACGTCCTGACTTTC.

The sample holds a few counts of this clone. The chain combines TRBV28 with TRBJ2-3; TRBD2 is a possible D gene (6 bases). The CDR3 is made up of 16 amino acids. With 5 bases removed from V and 2 bases from J, the gap between germline ends came to 17 bases. Per germline, CDR1 MDHEN and CDR2 SYDVKM. DNA of the CDR3: TGTGCCAGCAGTCCCCCTCTGCGGGGAGCCACAGATACGCAGTATTTT. Its protein product is CASSPPLRGATDTQYF. Complete variable domain (other parts from reference TRBV28 and TRBJ2-3): DVKVTQSSRYLVKRTGEKVFLECVQDMDHENMFWYRQDPGLGLRLIYFSYDVKMKEKGDIPEGYSVSREKKERFSLILESASTNQTSMYLCASSPPLRGATDTQYFGPGTRLTVL.

The chain is built from TRBV7-9 and TRBJ1-4, with D hard to call. V shed 1 base and J shed 3 bases, with 9 bases lying between them. Germline V CDR1 and CDR2: SEHNR, FQNEAQ (reference sequence). The CDR3 totals 15 residues. The CDR3 spells CASSLEGGSNEKLFF. CDR3 nucleotide sequence: TGTGCCAGCAGCTTAGAAGGAGGGTCTAATGAAAAACTGTTTTTT.

This clone came up once. The chain has TRBV2 and TRBJ1-5, with D perhaps TRBD1 (5 bases). Between the trimmed V and J ends, which lost 3 bases and 6 bases, there was a span of 15 bases. The CDR3 loop spans 15 amino acids. Germline CDR1 SNHLY, CDR2 FYNNEI. The CDR3 loop reads CASSDYTGMGQPQHF. CDR3 DNA: TGTGCCAGCAGTGATTACACAGGAATGGGTCAGCCCCAGCATTTT.

This rearrangement joins TRBV2 to TRBJ2-1; TRBD2 matches at 12 bases. Germline V gene sequence: CDR1 SNHLY, CDR2 FYNNEI. With V trimmed by 6 bases and J by 8 bases, 5 bases remained unmatched. The CDR3 has 14 residues. DNA for the CDR3: TGTGCCAGCAGGTGGACTAGCGGGACTTATGAGCAGTTCTTC. Translated, it gives CASRWTSGTYEQFF.

V usage is TRBV27 and J usage is TRBJ2-1, with TRBD2 matching over 9 bases. The CDR3 is 16 amino acids. V lost 6 bases to trimming and J lost 4 bases; unmatched junction nucleotides: 10. Germline lookup yields CDR1 MNHEY and CDR2 SMNVEV (reference sequence). Here the CDR3 DNA reads TGTGCCAGCAGGATTAGCGGGGGAAGACATTACAATGAGCAGTTCTTC. It encodes CASRISGGRHYNEQFF.

This rearrangement joins TRBV7-8 to TRBJ2-3; TRBD1 matches 7 bases. Germline V lookup: CDR1 SGHVS, CDR2 FQNEAQ. The trim removed 5 bases at V and 6 bases at J, leaving 14 bases unmatched. The length of the CDR3 is 16 residues. The CDR3 reads CASSNARQGLADTQYF. DNA of the CDR3: TGTGCCAGCAGCAACGCCCGACAGGGCCTCGCGGATACGCAGTATTTT. Combining the CDR3 with reference TRBV7-8 and TRBJ2-3 gives the whole variable domain GAGVSQSPRYKVAKRGQDVALRCDPISGHVSLFWYQQALGQGPEFLTYFQNEAQLDKSGLPSDRFFAERPEGSVSTLKIQRTQQEDSAVYLCASSNARQGLADTQYFGPGTRLTVL.